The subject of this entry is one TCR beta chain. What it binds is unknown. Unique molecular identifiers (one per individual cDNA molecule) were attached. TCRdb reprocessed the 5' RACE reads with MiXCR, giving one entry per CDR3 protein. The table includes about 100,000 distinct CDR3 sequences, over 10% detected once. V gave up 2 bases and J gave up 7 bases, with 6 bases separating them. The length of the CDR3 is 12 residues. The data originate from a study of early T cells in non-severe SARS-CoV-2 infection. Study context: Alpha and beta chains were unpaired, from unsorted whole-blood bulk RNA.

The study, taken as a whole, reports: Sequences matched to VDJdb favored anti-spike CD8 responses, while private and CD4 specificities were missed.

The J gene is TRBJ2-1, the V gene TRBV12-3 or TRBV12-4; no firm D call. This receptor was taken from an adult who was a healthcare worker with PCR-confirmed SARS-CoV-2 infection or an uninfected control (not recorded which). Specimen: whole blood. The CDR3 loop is CASSLSENEQFF. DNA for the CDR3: TGTGCCAGCAGTTTATCGGAAAATGAGCAGTTCTTC.